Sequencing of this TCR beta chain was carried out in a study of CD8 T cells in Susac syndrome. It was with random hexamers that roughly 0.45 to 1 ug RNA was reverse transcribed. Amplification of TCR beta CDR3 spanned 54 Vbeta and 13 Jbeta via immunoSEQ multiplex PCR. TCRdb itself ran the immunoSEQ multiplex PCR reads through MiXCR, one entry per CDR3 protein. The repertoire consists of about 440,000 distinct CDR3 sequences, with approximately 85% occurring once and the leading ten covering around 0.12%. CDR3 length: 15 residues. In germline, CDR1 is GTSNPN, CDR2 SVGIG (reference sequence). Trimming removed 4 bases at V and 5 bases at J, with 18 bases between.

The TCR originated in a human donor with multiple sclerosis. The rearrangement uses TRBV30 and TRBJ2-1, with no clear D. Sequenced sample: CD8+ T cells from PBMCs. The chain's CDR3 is CAWMGSATPHNEQFF. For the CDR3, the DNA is TGTGCCTGGATGGGGTCGGCAACCCCCCACAATGAGCAGTTCTTC.